The 6 T cell receptor beta chains below come from one sample, sequenced in a study of blood T cells in healthy people across ages. Then a second PCR, running about 6 to 12 cycles, was carried out with a sample-barcoded 5' primer and a J-beta primer mix. Each CDR3 protein is one row after TCRdb ran MiXCR on the 5' RACE reads. The table lists roughly 1.6 million distinct CDR3 sequences, 30% to 40% of them singletons. Material for sequencing was blood. All receptors come from a woman in her 30s in good health.

A note on this clonotype: Mismatch with germline at one junction end may stem from a read error. The V call is TRBV20-1, the J call TRBJ1-4, with D maybe TRBD1 (6 bases). The germline V gene has CDR1 DFQATT and CDR2 SNEGSKA (reference sequence). This CDR3 has 13 residues. DNA of the CDR3: TGCAGTGCTACCCGGGACACCAAGGAAAAACGGTTTTTT. Residues: CSATRDTKEKRFF.

This clonotype has at least ten counts. This chain joins TRBV29-1 and TRBJ2-1; maybe TRBD2 (5 bases). The CDR3 is made up of 14 amino acids. V was cut by 2 bases and J by 6 bases, with 14 bases left in between. From germline, CDR1 is SQVTM and CDR2 ANQGSEA. CDR3 region: CSVEPIDGGNEQFF. The CDR3 DNA follows: TGCAGCGTTGAACCCATTGATGGAGGCAATGAGCAGTTCTTC.

This clonotype was counted between two and nine times. The CDR3 coding sequence is TGCGCCAGCAGCTTGGATGGGAGGGGGAAAGACACTGAAGCTTTCTTT. Translating it yields CASSLDGRGKDTEAFF. This chain joins TRBV5-1 and TRBJ1-1; TRBD1 is a possible D gene (6 bases). Looked up from germline, CDR1 is SGHRS and CDR2 is YFSETQ. The CDR3 is made up of 16 amino acids. Trimming shortened V by 0 bases and J by 3 bases, and 15 bases separated the two germline ends.

This clonotype was picked up many times. The V gene is TRBV12-3 or TRBV12-4, the J gene TRBJ2-5, with 8 nucleotides matching TRBD1. The ends lost 6 bases at V and 1 base at J; junction bases unmatched: 4. CDR3 length: 14 amino acids. In DNA, the CDR3 is TGTGCCAGCAGAAGGGACAGGAGCCAAGAGACCCAGTACTTC. Translating gives CASRRDRSQETQYF.

This clonotype was seen ten or more times. The chain has TRBV3-1 and TRBJ2-5; D possibly uses TRBD1 or TRBD2 (7 bases each). Germline CDR1 and CDR2: LGHDT and YNNKEL (reference sequence). The length of the CDR3 is 15 residues. V was trimmed by 6 bases and J by 0 bases, leaving 14 bases between them. CDR3 protein: CASSPAGGDQETQYF. Here the CDR3 DNA reads TGTGCCAGCAGTCCAGCAGGGGGGGACCAAGAGACCCAGTACTTC.

Remarks on this clonotype: This sequence may be a read error, since a much larger clone differs from it by one base. This chain joins TRBV4-1 and TRBJ2-4; weak D call: TRBD1 (5 bases). The end of the DNA aligns better with TRBJ2-7, so the J call may be wrong. Germline V lookup: CDR1 MGHRA, CDR2 YSYEKL. The CDR3 is 14 residues long. CDR3 sequence (DNA): TGCGCCAGCAGCCCCTGGGCAGGGTGGGACGAGCAGTACTTC. Translation gives CASSPWAGWDEQYF.